This is a list of T cell receptor beta chains from one sample in a study of CD8 T cells in Susac syndrome. Using its own MiXCR run on the immunoSEQ multiplex PCR reads, TCRdb lists one record per CDR3 protein. Seen here are around 200,000 distinct CDR3 sequences, approximately 95% observed once, and the top ten hold around 0.1%. What was sequenced was CD4+ T cells from PBMCs. The source is a human donor in good health. Each CDR3 is given with its conserved first and last residue. A D gene is named only where the DNA matches it firmly. Clone size appears in some rows only: once, few, many, or a class for an expanded clone.

>-|TRBV14|TRBD2|TRBJ2-2
CASRTAGGSTGELFF
TGTGCCAGCAGGACGGCGGGAGGTAGCACCGGGGAGCTGTTTTTT
>-|TRBV20-1|TRBD1|TRBJ2-1
CSADDKRLSGTVIDEQFF
TGCAGTGCTGACGATAAAAGACTCTCCGGGACAGTTATCGATGAGCAGTTCTTC
>-|TRBV6-5|TRBD1|TRBJ2-7
CASRRDREQYF
TGTGCCAGCAGGCGGGACAGGGAGCAGTACTTC
>-|TRBV11-1|-|TRBJ2-2
CASAPVLESTGELFF
TGTGCCAGCGCCCCAGTTCTCGAGAGTACCGGGGAGCTGTTTTTT
>-|TRBV29-1|-|TRBJ2-5
CSAGNFQETQYF
TGCAGTGCCGGCAACTTCCAAGAGACCCAGTACTTC
>-|TRBV11-2|TRBD1|TRBJ2-5
CASSQTKTGQGETQYF
TGTGCCAGCAGCCAAACCAAGACAGGGCAGGGAGAGACCCAGTACTTC
>-|TRBV20-1|-|TRBJ1-5
CSAREPRISNQPQHF
TGCAGTGCTAGAGAGCCACGGATTAGCAATCAGCCCCAGCATTTT
>once|TRBV28|-|TRBJ2-3
CASSYVGAQYF
TGTGCCAGCAGTTACGTGGGAGCGCAGTATTTT
>few|TRBV7-2|-|TRBJ2-7
CASSLDRGSYEQYF
TGTGCCAGCAGCTTAGATCGGGGATCCTACGAGCAGTACTTC
>-|TRBV12-3/TRBV12-4|TRBD1|TRBJ2-5
CASGRGRRETQYF
TGTGCCAGCGGCAGGGGGCGTCGGGAGACCCAGTACTTC
>-|TRBV20-1|-|TRBJ1-1
CSAEQGFEAFF
TGCAGTGCTGAACAGGGTTTTGAAGCTTTCTTT
>-|TRBV29-1|-|TRBJ2-2
CSLTRNTGELFF
TGCAGCCTGACTAGGAACACCGGGGAGCTGTTTTTT
>-|TRBV5-1|-|TRBJ2-7
CASSQRTVSSYEQYF
TGCGCCAGCAGCCAGAGGACAGTGAGCTCCTACGAGCAGTACTTC
>-|TRBV29-1|-|TRBJ1-1
CSVQWNTEAFF
TGCAGCGTTCAGTGGAACACTGAAGCTTTCTTT
>-|TRBV28|-|TRBJ2-3
CASGPRDTDTQYF
TGTGCCAGCGGCCCCAGGGACACAGATACGCAGTATTTT
>-|TRBV29-1|TRBD1|TRBJ1-1
CSASGGEGTEAFF
TGCAGCGCTTCAGGGGGCGAGGGCACTGAAGCTTTCTTT
>-|TRBV20-1|-|TRBJ1-1
CSASRRLGANTEAFF
TGCAGTGCTAGCCGTCGTCTGGGGGCGAACACTGAAGCTTTCTTT